This T cell receptor beta chain was recovered during a study of shared clonotypes between healthy human individuals. The CDR3 has 13 amino acids. CDR1 and CDR2 (germline): SGHNT, YYREEE (reference sequence). The V end was cut by 0 bases, the J end by 10 bases, with 13 bases between. About this clone: Its antigen is not known.

Study-wide findings and caveats: In this cohort, only blood was sampled, and tissue repertoires likely differ. Generally, estimated richness proved larger in naive subsets than it did in memory subsets. Non-shared clonotypes had lower generation probabilities than clonotypes shared by all four sorted-subset donors.

Clones were sequenced by immunoSEQ multiplex PCR, and TCRdb holds only the in-frame ones, with some missing. The sample contains about 2.3 million clones, approximately 95% of which appear only once. The investigators split CD4+ cells into a CD45RA+ naive subset and a CD45RA-negative memory subset. The specimen sequenced was naive CD4+ T cells from PBMCs. Indicated subset: CD45RA+ positively selected. The TCR was taken from a man aged 18-30 years in good health. Some clones in this sample may be carry-over from other donors' samples. The chain is built from TRBV5-4 and TRBJ2-5; TRBD2 is a possible D gene (6 bases). The CDR3: CASSLVREEDQYF. In DNA, the CDR3 is TGTGCCAGCAGCTTGGTCAGGGAGGAGGACCAGTACTTC.